The 9 T cell receptor beta chains below come from one sample, sequenced in a study of blood T cell repertoires in COVID-19. Data came from immunoSEQ multiplex PCR; TCRdb stores just in-frame clones and leaves some out. Of roughly 200,000 clones listed, about 78% are singletons. Material for sequencing was peripheral blood. These receptors all stem from a woman in her forties or fifties with active or convalescent COVID-19.

This clone appeared a single time. The J gene is TRBJ2-5, the V gene TRBV10-2; the match to TRBD2 covers 8 bases. This CDR3 has 14 amino acids. Germline trimming cut 6 bases from V and 7 bases from J; bases unmatched to any gene: 10. Germline-derived CDR1 and CDR2 are WSHSY and SAAADI. The CDR3 DNA is TGCGCCAGCAGGCCACTAGCGGCTTCGGCGACCCAGTACTTC. Its protein is CASRPLAASATQYF.

This clone occurred once. The chain is built from TRBV6-2 or TRBV6-3 and TRBJ2-1, with D perhaps matching TRBD1 (6 bases). V lost 5 bases to trimming and J lost 4 bases, with 21 bases between them. The CDR3 is 17 amino acids. Germline assignment: CDR1 MNHEY and CDR2 SVGEGT. CDR3 nucleotides: TGTGCCAGCAGTAATCCCCAGGGGTTTCAGCCTTACAATGAGCAGTTCTTC. It encodes CASSNPQGFQPYNEQFF.

The chain links TRBV11-3 to TRBJ1-1; D might be TRBD1 (5 bases). The length of the CDR3 is 17 residues. Looked up from germline, CDR1 is SGHNT and CDR2 is YENEEA. The V and J ends lost 6 bases and 0 bases respectively, with 20 bases between them. The CDR3: CASRPRTSYSLNTEAFF. CDR3 DNA: TGTGCCAGCAGGCCCCGGACAAGCTACTCTCTGAACACTGAAGCTTTCTTT. The variable domain in full, with the rest retrieved from reference TRBV11-3 and TRBJ1-1, is EAGVVQSPRYKIIEKKQPVAFWCNPISGHNTLYWYLQNLGQGPELLIRYENEEAVDDSQLPKDRFSAERLKGVDSTLKIQPAELGDSAVYLCASRPRTSYSLNTEAFFGQGTRLTVV.

V gene TRBV6-5 combines with J gene TRBJ1-6; unclear D gene. Germline V gene lookup returns CDR1 MNHEY and CDR2 SVGAGI. This CDR3 comprises 13 residues. V was clipped by 9 bases and J by 5 bases, with 11 bases between them. Here the CDR3 reads CASRLGDNSPLHF. CDR3 DNA sequence: TGTGCCAGTAGGTTGGGAGATAATTCACCCCTCCACTTT.

This clone occurred a few times. The chain combines TRBV2 with TRBJ1-5, with D tentatively TRBD1 (5 bases). Germline-derived CDR1 and CDR2 are SNHLY and FYNNEI. The germline V and J ends were trimmed by 1 base and 7 bases, with 14 bases remaining between them. This CDR3 comprises 15 residues. CDR3 DNA: TGTGCCAGCAGTGAAGGGATGGGGGGGTACCAGCCCCAGCATTTT. It translates to CASSEGMGGYQPQHF.

V usage is TRBV9 and J usage is TRBJ1-3, with a tentative D call TRBD1 (5 bases). Deletions cut 4 bases from V and 0 bases from J, with 14 bases between. The germline V gene encodes CDR1 SGDLS and CDR2 YYNGEE. The CDR3 covers 16 residues. The CDR3, as DNA: TGTGCCAGCAGCCCCCGCCGACAGCCCTCTGGAAACACCATATATTTT. Amino acids: CASSPRRQPSGNTIYF.

This chain uses TRBV4-3 with TRBJ1-1; maybe TRBD1 (5 bases). V dropped 3 bases and J dropped 4 bases, with 18 bases sitting between them. The CDR3 consists of 16 residues. Germline lookup yields CDR1 LGHNA and CDR2 YSLEER. The CDR3 region is CASSQALRGGVTEAFF. The CDR3 bases are TGCGCCAGCAGCCAGGCTTTGAGGGGCGGGGTCACTGAAGCTTTCTTT.

This clone has only one observation. The CDR3 is CAWSTDFRLGGYTF. CDR3 sequence (DNA): TGTGCCTGGAGTACGGACTTTCGCCTCGGGGGCTACACCTTC. The chain couples TRBV30 to TRBJ1-2, with D hard to call. Germline assignment: CDR1 GTSNPN and CDR2 SVGIG (reference sequence). V was cut by 2 bases and J by 8 bases, with 18 bases left in between. The CDR3 consists of 14 residues.

This rearrangement joins TRBV7-9 to TRBJ2-3, with 9 bases aligning to TRBD1. The CDR3 has 16 residues. Germline values: CDR1 SEHNR, CDR2 FQNEAQ (reference sequence). V lost 1 base, J lost 5 bases, and 7 bases stayed unmatched. As DNA, the CDR3 is TGTGCCAGCAGCTTAGTGGGACAGGGTGTAATAGATACGCAGTATTTT. It translates to CASSLVGQGVIDTQYF.